Following are 3 T cell receptor beta chains from one sample sequenced in a study of shared clonotypes between healthy human individuals. This table comes from immunoSEQ multiplex PCR, and its TCRdb copy is limited to in-frame clones, with some not included. This repertoire shows around 2,000,000 clones, 85% to 95% found once; its top ten account for more than 1.5%. CD45RO-negative CD8 cells positively selected for CCR7 made up the naive population, which excluded terminally differentiated effector memory CD45RA+ cells. The sample was naive CD8+ T cells from PBMCs. The receptors derive from a man aged 18 to 29 in good health. Some clones in this sample may be carry-over from other donors' samples.

The CDR3 here is CSVEARTSGRDRSSYNEQFF. The CDR3 coding sequence is TGCAGCGTTGAGGCGCGGACTAGCGGGAGGGATAGATCCTCCTACAATGAGCAGTTCTTC. This chain links TRBV29-1 with TRBJ2-1, with 15 bases lining up with TRBD2. This CDR3 spans 20 amino acids. Germline V gives CDR1 SQVTM, CDR2 ANQGSEA. The V segment lost 3 bases and the J segment 0 bases; nucleotides outside the gene matches: 12.

The rearrangement links TRBV4-1 to TRBJ2-1; 9 bases line up with TRBD2. With V trimmed by 4 bases and J by 9 bases, 13 bases remained unmatched. CDR3 length: 16 amino acids. The germline gives CDR1 MGHRA, CDR2 YSYEKL. The DNA of the CDR3 is TGCGCCAGCAGCCGAACTTCAAAGGGACTAGCCCCTGAGCAGTTCTTC. Its translation is CASSRTSKGLAPEQFF.

The rearrangement uses TRBV2 and TRBJ2-2, with 10 bases fitting TRBD2. This CDR3 has 16 amino acids. V lost 3 bases to trimming and J lost 6 bases; unmatched junction nucleotides: 7. Germline loops: CDR1 SNHLY, CDR2 FYNNEI. The CDR3 reads CASSERGLALSGELFF. CDR3 coding DNA: TGTGCCAGCAGTGAGAGGGGACTAGCGTTGTCCGGGGAGCTGTTTTTT.